Below, 5 T cell receptor beta chains from the same sample are listed, as sequenced in a study of blood T cells in healthy people across ages. A sample-barcoded 5' primer and a J-beta primer mix were used in a second PCR of roughly 6 to 12 cycles. MiXCR, run by TCRdb on the 5' RACE reads, gives a single entry per CDR3 protein. This table holds about 580,000 distinct CDR3 sequences, about 45% found once. Sequencing was done on a sample of blood. These TCRs come from an elderly man in good health.

The DNA of the CDR3 is TGTGCCAGCAGTTACCTGGCGGGTATTTACAATGAGCAGTTCTTC. It yields the protein CASSYLAGIYNEQFF. J is TRBJ2-1 and V is TRBV6-2 or TRBV6-3, with D perhaps TRBD2 (5 bases). V was cut by 2 bases and J by 4 bases, with 12 bases left in between. Germline V gives CDR1 MNHEY, CDR2 SVGEGT. This CDR3 comprises 15 residues.

This chain uses TRBV12-3 or TRBV12-4 with TRBJ1-5, with 9 bases identical to TRBD1. The junction had 9 bases not matched to a gene; V was cut back by 6 bases and J by 9 bases. CDR3 length equals 14 residues. The CDR3 DNA is TGTGCCAGCAGCGGGACAGGGTTCTTGCGGCCCCAGCATTTT. This codes for CASSGTGFLRPQHF.

The table lists this clonotype with a few counts. The chain combines TRBV20-1 with TRBJ1-1; 9 nucleotides match TRBD1. With V trimmed by 2 bases and J by 8 bases, 6 bases remained unmatched. The germline V gene encodes CDR1 DFQATT and CDR2 SNEGSKA (reference sequence). The CDR3 extends over 13 amino acids. CDR3 loop: CSARRTGVIEAFF. In DNA, the CDR3 is TGCAGTGCTAGAAGGACAGGGGTAATCGAAGCTTTCTTT.

The chain is built from TRBV12-3 or TRBV12-4 and TRBJ1-2, with D possibly being TRBD1 (6 bases). Trimming removed 5 bases from V and 4 bases from J, with 20 bases in between. CDR3 length equals 16 residues. The DNA for the CDR3 is TGTGCCAGCAGTCCGAGGGCGGGGGGCCTCCTCTATGGCTACACCTTC. Amino acids: CASSPRAGGLLYGYTF.

This sequence joins TRBV7-3 and TRBJ2-5; D is uncertain. TRBJ2-1 matches the DNA end more closely, so the J call is doubtful. Germline V gene sequence: CDR1 SGHTA, CDR2 FQGTGA. There are 13 residues in the CDR3. In DNA form, the CDR3 reads TGTGCCAGCAGCTGGGCACACCAAGAGACCCAGTTCTTC. Translating gives CASSWAHQETQFF.